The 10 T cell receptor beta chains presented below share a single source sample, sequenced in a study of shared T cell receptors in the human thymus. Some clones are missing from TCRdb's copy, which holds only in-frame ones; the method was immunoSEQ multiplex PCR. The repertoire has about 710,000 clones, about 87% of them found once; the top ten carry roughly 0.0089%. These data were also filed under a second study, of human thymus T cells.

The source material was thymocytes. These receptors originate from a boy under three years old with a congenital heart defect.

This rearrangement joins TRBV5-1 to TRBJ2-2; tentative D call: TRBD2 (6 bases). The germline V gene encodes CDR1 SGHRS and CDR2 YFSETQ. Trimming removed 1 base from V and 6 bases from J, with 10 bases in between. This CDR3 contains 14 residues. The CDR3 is CASSLIAEAGELFF. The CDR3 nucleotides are TGCGCCAGCAGCTTGATAGCGGAGGCCGGGGAGCTGTTTTTT.

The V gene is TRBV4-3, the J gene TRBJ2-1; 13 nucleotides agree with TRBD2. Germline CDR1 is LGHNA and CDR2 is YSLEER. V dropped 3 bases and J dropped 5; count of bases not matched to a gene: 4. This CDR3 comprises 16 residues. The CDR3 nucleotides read TGCGCCAGCAGCCATACCGGGACTAGCGGGAACAATGAGCAGTTCTTC. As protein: CASSHTGTSGNNEQFF.

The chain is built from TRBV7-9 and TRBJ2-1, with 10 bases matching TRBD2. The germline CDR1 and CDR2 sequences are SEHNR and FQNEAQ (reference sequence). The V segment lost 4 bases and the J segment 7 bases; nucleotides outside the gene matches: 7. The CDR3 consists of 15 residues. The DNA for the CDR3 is TGTGCCAGCAGCTCGCTAGCGGGAGACAGAAATGAGCAGTTCTTC. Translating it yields CASSSLAGDRNEQFF.

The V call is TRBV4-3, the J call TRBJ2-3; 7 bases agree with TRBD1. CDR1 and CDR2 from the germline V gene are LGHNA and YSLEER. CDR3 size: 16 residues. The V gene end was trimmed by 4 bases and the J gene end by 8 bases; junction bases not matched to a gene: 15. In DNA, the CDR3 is TGCGCCAGCAGCCCCGGACGGGACAGATACGAAGGTACGCAGTATTTT. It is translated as CASSPGRDRYEGTQYF.

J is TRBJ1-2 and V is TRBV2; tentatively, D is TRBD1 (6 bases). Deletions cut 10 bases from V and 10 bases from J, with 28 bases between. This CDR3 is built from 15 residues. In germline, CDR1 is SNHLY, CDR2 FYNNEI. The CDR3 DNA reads TGTGCCAACCCCCGGGACAATCTGCCCGGGTCTGTCTACACCTTC. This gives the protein CANPRDNLPGSVYTF. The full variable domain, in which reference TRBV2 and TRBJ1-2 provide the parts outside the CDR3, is EPEVTQTPSHQVTQMGQEVILRCVPISNHLYFYWYRQILGQKVEFLVSFYNNEISEKSEIFDDQFSVERPDGSNFTLKIRSTKLEDSAMYFCANPRDNLPGSVYTFGSGTRLTVV.

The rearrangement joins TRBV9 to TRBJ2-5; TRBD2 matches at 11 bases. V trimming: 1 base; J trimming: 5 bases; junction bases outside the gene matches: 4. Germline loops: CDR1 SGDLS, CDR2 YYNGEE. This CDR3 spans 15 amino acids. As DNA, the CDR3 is TGTGCCAGCAGCGTAACCCCTAGCGGGAGGGAGACCCAGTACTTC. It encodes CASSVTPSGRETQYF. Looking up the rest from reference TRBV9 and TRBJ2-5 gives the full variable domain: DSGVTQTPKHLITATGQRVTLRCSPRSGDLSVYWYQQSLDQGLQFLIQYYNGEERAKGNILERFSAQQFPDLHSELNLSSLELGDSALYFCASSVTPSGRETQYFGPGTRLLVL.

The CDR3 DNA reads TGCGCCAGCAGCCCCGTTAAGACAGGTGGGTTCGGAGCTTTCTTT. It encodes CASSPVKTGGFGAFF. The gene calls are TRBV5-1 and TRBJ1-1, with D perhaps TRBD1 (6 bases). The length of the CDR3 is 15 residues. The V gene's germline CDR1 is SGHRS and CDR2 YFSETQ. The V gene lost 4 bases and the J gene lost 10 bases, with 23 bases spanning the gap.

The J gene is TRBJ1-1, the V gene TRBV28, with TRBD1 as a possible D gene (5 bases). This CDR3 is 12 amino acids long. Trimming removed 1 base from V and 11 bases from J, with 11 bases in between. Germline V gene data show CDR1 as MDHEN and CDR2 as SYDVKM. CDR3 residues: CASSLSQGEAFF. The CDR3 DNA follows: TGTGCCAGCAGTTTATCCCAGGGTGAGGCTTTCTTT.

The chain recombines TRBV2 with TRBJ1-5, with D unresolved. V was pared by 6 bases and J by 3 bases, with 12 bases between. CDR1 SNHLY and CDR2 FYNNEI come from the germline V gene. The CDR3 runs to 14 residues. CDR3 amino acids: CASSETSNNQPQHF. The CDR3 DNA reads TGTGCCAGCAGCGAGACAAGTAACAATCAGCCCCAGCATTTT.

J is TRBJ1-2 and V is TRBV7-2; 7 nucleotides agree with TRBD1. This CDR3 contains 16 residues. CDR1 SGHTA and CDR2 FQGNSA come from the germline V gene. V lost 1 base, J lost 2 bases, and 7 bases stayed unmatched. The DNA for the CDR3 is TGTGCCAGCAGCTTAGGAGGGGGCGCCTCCAACTATGGCTACACCTTC. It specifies CASSLGGGASNYGYTF. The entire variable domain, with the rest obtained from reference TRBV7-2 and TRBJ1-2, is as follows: GAGVSQSPSNKVTEKGKDVELRCDPISGHTALYWYRQSLGQGLEFLIYFQGNSAPDKSGLPSDRFSAERTGGSVSTLTIQRTQQEDSAVYLCASSLGGGASNYGYTFGSGTRLTVV.